These 16 T cell receptor beta chains originate from one sample sequenced in a study of long-term antiretroviral therapy in people with HIV. With survey level as its setting, the immunoSEQ assay was v3.0. TCRdb's copy holds only in-frame clones and misses some; the assay was immunoSEQ multiplex PCR. Here the sample spans about 36,000 clones, 75% to 90% being singletons. The sequences come from unsorted PBMCs, collected 3.4 years after starting antiretroviral therapy. These TCRs come from a man aged 25-45 years with HIV.

This chain links TRBV13 with TRBJ2-7; 15 bases align to TRBD2. The CDR3 spans 18 residues. Trimming cost V 4 bases and J 7 bases; bases outside gene matches: 14. Germline V gene data show CDR1 as PRHDT and CDR2 as FYEKMQ (reference sequence). The CDR3 sequence is CASSSRTSGRVFSAEQYF. Here the CDR3 DNA reads TGTGCCAGCAGCTCGCGGACTAGCGGGAGGGTCTTCTCAGCTGAGCAGTACTTC. Complete variable domain (other parts from reference TRBV13 and TRBJ2-7): AAGVIQSPRHLIKEKRETATLKCYPIPRHDTVYWYQQGPGQDPQFLISFYEKMQSDKGSIPDRFSAQQFSDYHSELNMSSLELGDSALYFCASSSRTSGRVFSAEQYFGPGTRLTVT.

The gene calls are TRBV19 and TRBJ1-2; 8 nucleotides agree with TRBD1. Germline loops: CDR1 LNHDA, CDR2 SQIVND (reference sequence). The CDR3 consists of 14 residues. V dropped 3 bases and J dropped 4; count of bases not matched to a gene: 4. CDR3 protein: CASSIPGQVYGYTF. The CDR3 DNA reads as TGTGCCAGTAGTATTCCGGGACAGGTCTATGGCTACACCTTC.

The V gene is TRBV11-2, the J gene TRBJ1-2, with 8 bases matching TRBD1. Per germline, CDR1 SGHAT and CDR2 FQNNGV. CDR3 length: 13 amino acids. Trimming at V came to 6 bases and at J to 8 bases, leaving 8 bases not matched to a gene. CDR3 DNA sequence: TGTGCCAGCAGTTACACACAGGGGGGCGGCTACACCTTC. Its protein is CASSYTQGGGYTF.

The V call is TRBV19, the J call TRBJ2-1; TRBD2 agrees at 9 bases. The CDR3 loop spans 16 amino acids. Losses at the gene ends were 5 bases for V and 2 bases for J; bases not matched to a gene: 7. Germline loops: CDR1 LNHDA, CDR2 SQIVND (reference sequence). CDR3 residues: CASSPGASGAYNEQFF. CDR3 bases: TGTGCCAGTAGTCCCGGGGCTAGCGGGGCCTACAATGAGCAGTTCTTC. The full variable domain, rest sourced from reference TRBV19 and TRBJ2-1, is DGGITQSPKYLFRKEGQNVTLSCEQNLNHDAMYWYRQDPGQGLRLIYYSQIVNDFQKGDIAEGYSVSREKKESFPLTVTSAQKNPTAFYLCASSPGASGAYNEQFFGPGTRLTVL.

V is TRBV7-2 and J is TRBJ2-7, with 9 bases fitting TRBD1. The ends lost 5 bases at V and 0 bases at J; junction bases unmatched: 5. This CDR3 is built from 15 residues. CDR1 SGHTA and CDR2 FQGNSA come from the germline V gene. The CDR3 loop is CASSPDRGGSYEQYF. DNA for the CDR3: TGTGCCAGCAGCCCCGACAGGGGGGGCTCCTACGAGCAGTACTTC.

The chain carries TRBV29-1 and TRBJ2-7, with a possible D match to TRBD2 (7 bases). The V gene lost 1 base and the J gene lost 4 bases, with 20 bases spanning the gap. Germline values: CDR1 SQVTM, CDR2 ANQGSEA. This CDR3 contains 16 residues. CDR3 region: CSVEGREARGGYEQYF. DNA for the CDR3: TGCAGCGTTGAAGGTCGGGAAGCTAGGGGGGGATACGAGCAGTACTTC.

The chain recombines TRBV7-3 with TRBJ2-2; TRBD2 matches at 8 bases. Trimming cost V 1 base and J 0 bases; bases outside gene matches: 1. This CDR3 region has 16 residues. The germline V gene encodes CDR1 SGHTA and CDR2 FQGTGA. The CDR3 DNA reads TGTGCCAGCAGCTTAAGCGGGAGGACGAACACCGGGGAGCTGTTTTTT. Translating gives CASSLSGRTNTGELFF.

The chain links TRBV2 to TRBJ2-2; a possible D gene is TRBD2 (7 bases). CDR3 size: 14 residues. CDR1 SNHLY and CDR2 FYNNEI come from the germline V gene. Trimming stripped 9 bases from V and 3 bases from J, with 14 bases between. The CDR3 spells CARGGGADTGELFF. The CDR3, as DNA: TGTGCCAGAGGAGGGGGGGCAGACACCGGGGAGCTGTTTTTT.

The V call is TRBV5-1, the J call TRBJ2-1, with TRBD2 matching 13 bases. The CDR3 spans 16 residues. J lost 0 bases, V lost 5 bases, and 2 bases had no gene match. CDR1 and CDR2 (germline): SGHRS, YFSETQ. The CDR3 bases are TGCGCCAGCAGACGGACTAGCGGGAGCTCCTACAATGAGCAGTTCTTC. Encoded protein: CASRRTSGSSYNEQFF.

The CDR3 sequence is CASSSVSPGQGGYYGYTF. CDR3 sequence (DNA): TGCGCCAGCAGTTCTGTCTCGCCCGGACAGGGAGGCTACTATGGCTACACCTTC. J is TRBJ1-2 and V is TRBV5-1, with 8 nucleotides matching TRBD1. The ends lost 5 bases at V and 3 bases at J; junction bases unmatched: 18. The V gene's germline CDR1 is SGHRS and CDR2 YFSETQ. This CDR3 comprises 18 residues.

This chain links TRBV5-6 with TRBJ2-4; no firm D call. Trimming pared 1 base from V and 1 base from J, leaving 15 bases between. CDR3 size: 17 residues. Per germline, CDR1 SGHDT and CDR2 YYEEEE. The CDR3 DNA sequence: TGTGCCAGCAGCTTGAATACTGTGAGCTGGGCCAAAAACATTCAGTACTTC. The encoded protein is CASSLNTVSWAKNIQYF.

V gene TRBV7-9 combines with J gene TRBJ2-3, with no clear D. The germline V gene encodes CDR1 SEHNR and CDR2 FQNEAQ (reference sequence). The CDR3 length is 14 residues. The V gene lost 3 bases and the J gene lost 4 bases, with 11 bases spanning the gap. The CDR3 sequence is CASSFSSFPDTQYF. CDR3 DNA: TGTGCCAGCAGCTTTTCGAGCTTTCCAGATACGCAGTATTTT.

This chain joins TRBV4-2 and TRBJ2-7; tentative D call: TRBD2 (6 bases). Trimming shortened V by 5 bases and J by 2 bases, and 19 bases separated the two germline ends. There are 16 residues in the CDR3. Germline V gives CDR1 LGHNA, CDR2 YNFKEQ. In nucleotides, the CDR3 is TGTGCCAGCAGCTTACCGCCCCCGGGACTTCCCTACGAGCAGTACTTC. Translating gives CASSLPPPGLPYEQYF.

V is TRBV30 and J is TRBJ1-5; D ambiguous. Trimming took off 2 bases at V and 5 bases at J, with 19 bases between the two ends. The CDR3 is made up of 16 amino acids. Germline lookup yields CDR1 GTSNPN and CDR2 SVGIG (reference sequence). In DNA form, the CDR3 reads TGTGCCTGGAGTCTTAGTGACCGAATATACTATCAGCCCCAGCATTTT. Translation gives CAWSLSDRIYYQPQHF.

The chain uses TRBV27 and TRBJ2-6; D call uncertain. CDR1 and CDR2 from the germline V gene are MNHEY and SMNVEV (reference sequence). V shed 6 bases and J shed 1 base, with 7 bases lying between them. The length of the CDR3 is 14 residues. CDR3 bases: TGTGCCAGCAGCCTCTATTCTGGGGCCAACGTCCTGACTTTC. Translating gives CASSLYSGANVLTF.

This clone was recorded once. DNA of the CDR3: TGTGCCAGCAGCGGAGCCTTAATGAACACTGAAGCTTTCTTT. Translated: CASSGALMNTEAFF. This chain uses TRBV9 with TRBJ1-1; no clear D gene. Germline V gene data show CDR1 as SGDLS and CDR2 as YYNGEE. The CDR3 spans 14 residues. V lost 3 bases, J lost 0 bases, and 9 bases lay in between.